This entry lists 30 T cell receptor beta chains sequenced from one sample in a study of human T cells and chemical hapten exposure. This sample's time point: patch test 1, 2 weeks after DPC sensitization. Treatment here: therapeutic diphenylcyclopropenone sensitization with weekly scalp DPC. A single record per CDR3 protein comes from TCRdb applying MiXCR to the RACE reads. The sample includes around 100,000 distinct CDR3 sequences, about 11% of them seen just once. The sample consisted of whole blood, taken in connection with sensitization to the hapten diphenylcyclopropenone (DPC). Every receptor here comes from a woman aged 40 to 50 with alopecia areata. Some clones in this sample may be carry-over from other donors' samples.

This clonotype was observed a few times. The chain uses TRBV6-6 and TRBJ1-2; 8 bases match TRBD1. Germline lookup yields CDR1 MNHNY and CDR2 SVGAGI (reference sequence). J gave up 5 bases and V 7 bases, and 6 bases lay outside the gene matches. CDR3 size: 13 residues. The CDR3 DNA is TGTGCCAGCATTAGGGACAGGAATTATGGCTACACCTTC. Its translation: CASIRDRNYGYTF.

This clonotype is a singleton in its sample. The chain joins TRBV11-2 to TRBJ2-1; 7 bases line up with TRBD2. The CDR3 is 14 amino acids. Germline CDR1 and CDR2: SGHAT and FQNNGV. V lost 7 bases, J lost 6 bases, and 9 bases stayed unmatched. CDR3 loop: CASTQSRGSNEQFF. The CDR3 bases are TGTGCCAGCACTCAATCGCGGGGGAGCAATGAGCAGTTCTTC.

This clonotype was seen a few times. This chain connects TRBV18 to TRBJ2-2, with D unclear. CDR3 length: 15 residues. CDR1 is KGHSH, CDR2 LQKENI, per germline. V lost 0 bases and J lost 5, with 10 bases in between. CDR3 sequence (DNA): TGTGCCAGCTCACCACCGATCCAGTATACCGGGGAGCTGTTTTTT. Translation: CASSPPIQYTGELFF. Combining the CDR3 with reference TRBV18 and TRBJ2-2 gives the whole variable domain NAGVMQNPRHLVRRRGQEARLRCSPMKGHSHVYWYRQLPEEGLKFMVYLQKENIIDESGMPKERFSAEFPKEGPSILRIQQVVRGDSAAYFCASSPPIQYTGELFFGEGSRLTVL.

The sample holds many counts of this clonotype. The chain uses TRBV12-3 or TRBV12-4 and TRBJ2-1; 8 nucleotides align to TRBD2. Germline trimming cut 6 bases from V and 2 bases from J; bases unmatched to any gene: 9. The CDR3 runs to 16 residues. The CDR3 nucleotides read TGTGCCAGCAGCTTCGGGGGCGGGAGGACCTACAATGAGCAGTTCTTC. Its protein is CASSFGGGRTYNEQFF.

J is TRBJ1-6 and V is TRBV21-1. TRBV21-1 is described as a pseudogene. The CDR3 totals 17 residues. The CDR3 nucleotides are TGTGCCAGCAGCAACCATAAGGGATCCCACTATAATTCACCCCTCCACTTT. This encodes CASSNHKGSHYNSPLHF.

The chain has TRBV6-2 or TRBV6-3 and TRBJ2-1, with 7 bases identical to TRBD2. Trimming took 4 bases from V and 7 from J; bases not matched to a gene: 10. The germline V gene encodes CDR1 MNHEY and CDR2 SVGEGT. The CDR3 is 15 residues long. The CDR3 sequence is CASSLRRELVNEQFF. Here the CDR3 DNA reads TGTGCCAGCAGTTTACGGCGGGAGTTAGTAAATGAGCAGTTCTTC.

This clonotype showed up many times. This chain uses TRBV4-1 with TRBJ2-7; TRBD1 might be the D (5 bases). From germline, CDR1 is MGHRA and CDR2 YSYEKL. Trimming left V 3 bases short and J 5 bases short, with 20 bases between. The CDR3 sequence is 16 residues long. The CDR3 protein is CASSHVVGRAGNEQYF. The DNA of the CDR3 is TGCGCCAGCAGCCATGTTGTCGGCAGGGCTGGGAACGAGCAGTACTTC.

This clonotype appeared a few times. The gene calls are TRBV29-1 and TRBJ1-1; no clear D gene. Germline CDR1 reads SQVTM; CDR2 reads ANQGSEA. The CDR3 loop spans 9 amino acids. Trimming stripped 4 bases from V and 8 bases from J, with 5 bases between. In DNA, the CDR3 is TGCAGCGTTGCCGGGGAAGCTTTCTTT. Translating gives CSVAGEAFF. The full variable domain, with the rest looked up from reference TRBV29-1 and TRBJ1-1, is SAVISQKPSRDICQRGTSLTIQCQVDSQVTMMFWYRQQPGQSLTLIATANQGSEATYESGFVIDKFPISRPNLTFSTLTVSNMSPEDSSIYLCSVAGEAFFGQGTRLTVV.

This clonotype has a single count. This may stem from a read error, because a much larger clone lies one nucleotide away. The chain carries TRBV4-2 and TRBJ2-7; 7 bases fit TRBD2. With V trimmed by 5 bases and J by 5 bases, 15 bases remained unmatched. The CDR3 has 16 residues. In germline, CDR1 is LGHNA, CDR2 YNFKEQ. The CDR3 region has the DNA TGTGCCAGCAGCTCCCACCCGGGACTAACATCCCACGAGCAGTACTTC. It codes for CASSSHPGLTSHEQYF.

There are many counts of this clonotype. The rearrangement uses TRBV25-1 and TRBJ1-2, with D uncertain. The germline CDR1 and CDR2 sequences are MGHDK and SYGVNS. This CDR3 contains 12 residues. V lost 2 bases to trimming and J lost 4 bases, with 5 bases between them. CDR3 DNA: TGTGCCAGCAGTGAACTCTTCTATGGCTACACCTTC. Translation: CASSELFYGYTF.

This clonotype was counted ten times or more. The rearrangement joins TRBV30 to TRBJ1-2; D gene ambiguous. This CDR3 region has 10 residues. The germline V gene encodes CDR1 GTSNPN and CDR2 SVGIG (reference sequence). V lost 1 base and J lost 3, with 0 bases in between. CDR3 DNA: TGTGCCTGGAGTGACTATGGCTACACCTTC. Translating gives CAWSDYGYTF.

This clonotype was counted ten times or more. The genes are TRBV13 and TRBJ1-6, with no clear D. There are 13 residues in the CDR3. Germline CDR1 PRHDT, CDR2 FYEKMQ (reference sequence). Trimming shortened V by 5 bases and J by 8 bases, and 10 bases separated the two germline ends. CDR3 sequence reads: CASSPQWDSPLHF. The DNA of the CDR3 is TGTGCCAGCAGCCCCCAATGGGATTCACCCCTCCACTTT.

This CDR3 reads CASRPGGEDRYEQYF. CDR3 coding DNA: TGTGCCAGCAGGCCAGGGGGTGAGGACCGCTACGAGCAGTACTTC. This chain uses TRBV11-2 with TRBJ2-7, with 7 bases lining up with TRBD1. The CDR3 runs to 15 residues. The ends lost 6 bases at V and 3 bases at J; junction bases unmatched: 11. Germline lookup yields CDR1 SGHAT and CDR2 FQNNGV.

This clonotype was seen ten or more times. The chain is built from TRBV27 and TRBJ2-1, with D possibly matching TRBD2 (5 bases). The CDR3 runs to 12 residues. The V end lost 6 bases, the J end lost 9 bases, and 12 bases lay between the germline ends. Germline V lookup: CDR1 MNHEY, CDR2 SMNVEV (reference sequence). This CDR3 reads CASSQSSSEQFF. The CDR3 DNA reads TGTGCCAGCAGCCAATCTAGCAGTGAGCAGTTCTTC.

This clonotype was seen more than once but under ten times. The chain is built from TRBV29-1 and TRBJ2-2; unclear D gene. The CDR3 contains 14 residues. Germline CDR1 is SQVTM and CDR2 is ANQGSEA. Trimming pared 0 bases from V and 1 base from J, leaving 6 bases between. CDR3 sequence reads: CSVEDQGNTGELFF. The CDR3 nucleotides are TGCAGCGTTGAAGATCAAGGGAACACCGGGGAGCTGTTTTTT.

This clonotype was observed a few times. The V gene is TRBV2, the J gene TRBJ2-7; maybe TRBD1 (6 bases). CDR1 and CDR2 (germline): SNHLY, FYNNEI. Trimming stripped 8 bases from V and 9 bases from J, with 17 bases between. CDR3 length: 12 residues. Here the CDR3 DNA reads TGTGCCAGCTCCGTCACAGGGACCGGGCAGTACTTC. This codes for CASSVTGTGQYF.

This clonotype has only a few counts. V gene TRBV29-1 combines with J gene TRBJ1-1; D perhaps matches TRBD1 (6 bases). The V and J ends lost 7 bases and 11 bases respectively, with 23 bases between them. The CDR3 has 13 amino acids. Germline V gene lookup returns CDR1 SQVTM and CDR2 ANQGSEA. The CDR3 bases are TGCAGCGCCGCGCAGGTGGTGGGGGGCGAGGCTTTCTTT. Residues: CSAAQVVGGEAFF.

The CDR3 DNA follows: TGTGCCAGCGGAAGGGACGTCTACCAAGAGACCCAGTACTTC. This encodes CASGRDVYQETQYF. The chain joins TRBV2 to TRBJ2-5, with D possibly called TRBD1 or TRBD2 (5 bases each). This CDR3 is 14 amino acids long. Trimming shortened V by 8 bases and J by 0 bases, and 13 bases separated the two germline ends. CDR1 and CDR2 (germline): SNHLY, FYNNEI.

This clonotype was seen just once. This chain uses TRBV12-3 or TRBV12-4 with TRBJ2-3, with TRBD1 as a possible D gene (5 bases). The V gene lost 10 bases and the J gene lost 5 bases, with 22 bases spanning the gap. The CDR3 consists of 15 residues. The CDR3 DNA reads TGTGCCAACAGCCCCCGCGGCAGGGTCAGAGATACGCAGTATTTT. Amino acids: CANSPRGRVRDTQYF.

This clonotype was picked up a small number of times. At one boundary the junction diverges from the germline segment, which might be a read error. The chain uses TRBV18 and TRBJ2-1, with 7 bases identical to TRBD2. Germline V gives CDR1 KGHSH, CDR2 LQKENI. This CDR3 region has 16 residues. As DNA, the CDR3 is TGTGCCAGCGCACCGCTGGGCGGGAGAAATGACAATGAGCAGTTCTTC. It codes for CASAPLGGRNDNEQFF. Complete variable domain (other parts from reference TRBV18 and TRBJ2-1): NAGVMQNPRHLVRRRGQEARLRCSPMKGHSHVYWYRQLPEEGLKFMVYLQKENIIDESGMPKERFSAEFPKEGPSILRIQQVVRGDSAAYFCASAPLGGRNDNEQFFGPGTRLTVL.

This clonotype was counted at least ten times. J is TRBJ1-2 and V is TRBV7-2; 7 nucleotides match TRBD1. The V and J ends lost 5 bases and 3 bases, in that order; junction bases with no gene match: 3. From germline, CDR1 is SGHTA and CDR2 FQGNSA. There are 13 residues in the CDR3. The CDR3 reads CASSVDRDYGYTF. CDR3 in DNA: TGTGCCAGCAGCGTAGACAGGGACTATGGCTACACCTTC.

In its sample, this clonotype was seen once. V and J are TRBV28 and TRBJ1-1, with 9 nucleotides matching TRBD1. From germline, CDR1 is MDHEN and CDR2 SYDVKM. The CDR3 consists of 19 residues. V was pared by 10 bases and J by 4 bases, with 25 bases of the junction left unmatched. In DNA form, the CDR3 reads TGTGCCAACGCCAGACCGACCCGGGACAGGGAAGGCGTCGGCACTGAAGCTTTCTTT. This gives the protein CANARPTRDREGVGTEAFF.

The chain employs TRBV30 and TRBJ1-2; D remains unclear. Trimming shortened V by 0 bases and J by 5 bases, and 16 bases separated the two germline ends. The CDR3 extends over 15 amino acids. From germline, CDR1 is GTSNPN and CDR2 SVGIG (reference sequence). The CDR3 loop is CAWSVGSAVRYGYTF. CDR3 in DNA: TGTGCCTGGAGTGTAGGGTCTGCAGTGCGGTATGGCTACACCTTC.

The genes are TRBV5-1 and TRBJ2-1; 10 bases match TRBD2. Looked up from germline, CDR1 is SGHRS and CDR2 is YFSETQ. The J segment lost 6 bases and the V segment lost 0 bases, leaving 3 bases of the junction unmatched. The CDR3 totals 15 residues. The CDR3 loop is CASSLGTSGANEQFF. The CDR3 coding sequence is TGCGCCAGCAGCTTGGGCACTAGCGGGGCCAATGAGCAGTTCTTC. Supplemented by reference TRBV5-1 and TRBJ2-1, the full variable domain reads KAGVTQTPRYLIKTRGQQVTLSCSPISGHRSVSWYQQTPGQGLQFLFEYFSETQRNKGNFPGRFSGRQFSNSRSEMNVSTLELGDSALYLCASSLGTSGANEQFFGPGTRLTVL.

V and J are TRBV12-3 or TRBV12-4 and TRBJ2-5, with D perhaps matching TRBD1 (7 bases). The CDR3 length is 14 residues. V shed 2 bases and J shed 4 bases, with 11 bases lying between them. The CDR3 region has the DNA TGTGCCAGCAGTTTATGGCAGGGGGGAGAGACCCAGTACTTC. Translating gives CASSLWQGGETQYF.

This clonotype showed up just once. The genes are TRBV6-5 and TRBJ2-3; 8 bases align to TRBD2. The germline V gene encodes CDR1 MNHEY and CDR2 SVGAGI. Trimming at V came to 5 bases and at J to 2 bases, leaving 9 bases not matched to a gene. The CDR3 extends over 16 amino acids. The CDR3 loop is CASSPRAGVITDTQYF. Written as DNA, the CDR3 is TGTGCCAGCAGTCCTCGAGCGGGGGTGATCACAGATACGCAGTATTTT.

CDR3 amino acids: CASSSLSSGTKNIQYF. As DNA, the CDR3 is TGTGCCAGCAGCTCACTTAGCTCTGGGACCAAAAACATTCAGTACTTC. The V call is TRBV2, the J call TRBJ2-4; D remains unclear. Trimming removed 6 bases from V and 2 bases from J, with 17 bases in between. CDR1 is SNHLY and CDR2 is FYNNEI in the germline V gene. The CDR3 spans 16 residues.

This clonotype came up a few times. This chain links TRBV4-3 with TRBJ1-5; 10 positions match TRBD1. Germline V gene sequence: CDR1 LGHNA, CDR2 YSLEER. Trimming took 0 bases from V and 0 from J; bases not matched to a gene: 5. The CDR3 extends over 18 amino acids. The CDR3 DNA sequence: TGCGCCAGCAGCCAAGATTGGGGGACAGGGGATAGCAATCAGCCCCAGCATTTT. Translated, it gives CASSQDWGTGDSNQPQHF.

V usage is TRBV18 and J usage is TRBJ1-2; the D is unclear. The V and J ends lost 2 bases and 4 bases respectively, with 5 bases between them. The CDR3 contains 12 residues. Germline V CDR1 and CDR2: KGHSH, LQKENI. The CDR3: CASSPTVYGYTF. CDR3 bases: TGTGCCAGCTCACCAACGGTCTATGGCTACACCTTC.

This rearrangement joins TRBV6-2 or TRBV6-3 to TRBJ2-1; 9 bases align to TRBD1. The V and J ends lost 6 bases and 6 bases, in that order; junction bases with no gene match: 3. CDR1 and CDR2 (germline): MNHEY, SVGEGT. The CDR3 has 13 residues. The CDR3: CASSSTGGNEQFF. The DNA of the CDR3 is TGTGCCAGCAGCTCGACAGGGGGCAATGAGCAGTTCTTC.